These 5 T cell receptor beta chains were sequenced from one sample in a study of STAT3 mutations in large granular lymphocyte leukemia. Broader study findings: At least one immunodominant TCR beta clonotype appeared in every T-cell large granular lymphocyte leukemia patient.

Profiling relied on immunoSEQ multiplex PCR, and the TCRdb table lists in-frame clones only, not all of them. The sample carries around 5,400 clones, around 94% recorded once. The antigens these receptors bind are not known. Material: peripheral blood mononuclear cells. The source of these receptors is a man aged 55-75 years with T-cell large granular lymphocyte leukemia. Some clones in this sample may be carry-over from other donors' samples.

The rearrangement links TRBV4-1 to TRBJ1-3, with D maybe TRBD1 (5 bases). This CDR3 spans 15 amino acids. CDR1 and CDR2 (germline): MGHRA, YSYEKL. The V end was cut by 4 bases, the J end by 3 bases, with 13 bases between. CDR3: CASSRDGILGNTIYF. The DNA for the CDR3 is TGCGCCAGCAGCCGGGACGGAATACTTGGAAACACCATATATTTT.

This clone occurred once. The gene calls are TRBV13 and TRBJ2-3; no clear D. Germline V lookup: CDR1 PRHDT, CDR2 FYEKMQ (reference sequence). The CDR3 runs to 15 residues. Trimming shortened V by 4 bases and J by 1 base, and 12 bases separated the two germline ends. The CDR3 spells CASSSTEWGTDTQYF. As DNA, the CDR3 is TGTGCCAGCAGCTCGACGGAATGGGGCACAGATACGCAGTATTTT.

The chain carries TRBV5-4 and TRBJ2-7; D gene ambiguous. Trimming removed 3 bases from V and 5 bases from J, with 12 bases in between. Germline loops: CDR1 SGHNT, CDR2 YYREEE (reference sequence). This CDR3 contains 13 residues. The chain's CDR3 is CASSWMDGNEQYF. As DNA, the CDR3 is TGTGCCAGCAGCTGGATGGACGGAAACGAGCAGTACTTC.

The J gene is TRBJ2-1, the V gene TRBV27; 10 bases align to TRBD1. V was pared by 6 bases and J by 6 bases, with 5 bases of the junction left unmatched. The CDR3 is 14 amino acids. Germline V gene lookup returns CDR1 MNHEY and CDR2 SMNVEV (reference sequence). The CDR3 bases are TGTGCCAGCAGCCCGAGACAGGGGGCCAATGAGCAGTTCTTC. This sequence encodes CASSPRQGANEQFF.

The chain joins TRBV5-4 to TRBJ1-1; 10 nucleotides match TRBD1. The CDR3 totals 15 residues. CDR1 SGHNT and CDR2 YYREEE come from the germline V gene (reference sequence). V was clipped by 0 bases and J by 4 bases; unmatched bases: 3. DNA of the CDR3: TGTGCCAGCAGCTTGGGGCGGACAGGGGGCACTGAAGCTTTCTTT. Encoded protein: CASSLGRTGGTEAFF.